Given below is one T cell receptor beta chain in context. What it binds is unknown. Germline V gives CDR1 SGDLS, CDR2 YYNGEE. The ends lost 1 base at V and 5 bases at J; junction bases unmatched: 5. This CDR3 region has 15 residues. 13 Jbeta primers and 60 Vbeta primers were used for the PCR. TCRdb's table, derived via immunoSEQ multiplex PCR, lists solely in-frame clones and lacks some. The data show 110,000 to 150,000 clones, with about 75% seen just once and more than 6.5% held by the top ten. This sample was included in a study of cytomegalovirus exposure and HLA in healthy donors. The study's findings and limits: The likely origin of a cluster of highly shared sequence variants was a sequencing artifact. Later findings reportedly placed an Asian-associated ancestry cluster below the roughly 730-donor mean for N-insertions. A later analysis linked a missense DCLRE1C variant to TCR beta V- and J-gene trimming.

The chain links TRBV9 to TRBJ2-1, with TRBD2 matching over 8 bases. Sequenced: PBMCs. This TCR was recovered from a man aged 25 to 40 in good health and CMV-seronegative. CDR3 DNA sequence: TGTGCCAGCAGCGTAAGCGGGAGACATAACAATGAGCAGTTCTTC. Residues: CASSVSGRHNNEQFF.